Listed below are T cell receptor beta chains from one sample, sequenced in a study of blood T cell repertoires in COVID-19. Clones were sequenced by immunoSEQ multiplex PCR, and TCRdb holds only the in-frame ones, with some missing. The top ten hold approximately 5% of the sample, which has under 250,000 clones, under 90% seen once. Sequencing was performed on PBMCs or T cells enriched from blood (not recorded which). All receptors come from a woman aged 45-59 years who had been exposed to COVID-19. CDR3s include the opening cysteine and the closing phenylalanine or tryptophan. D genes are given only for firm matches. Not every row has a clone size; where given, it reads once, few, many or a size class.

few	TRBD1	TRBJ2-1	TRBV30	TGTGCCTGGAGTCCGGGACAGGGCCGGAATGAGCAGTTCTTC	CAWSPGQGRNEQFF
-	-	TRBJ1-2	TRBV5-6	TGTGCCAGCAGCTTGGGGACAGCAAGTGGCTACACCTTC	CASSLGTASGYTF
-	-	TRBJ1-1	TRBV12-3/TRBV12-4	TGTGCCAGCCTCGGGGACTTGAACACTGAAGCTTTCTTT	CASLGDLNTEAFF
-	-	TRBJ1-2	TRBV9	TGTGCCAGCAGCGTAGAGGGTCGGGAAAAAGGCTATGGCTACACCTTC	CASSVEGREKGYGYTF
-	TRBD2	TRBJ2-2	TRBV4-2	TGTGCCAGCAGCCAAAGACTAGCGGGGAACACCGGGGAGCTGTTTTTT	CASSQRLAGNTGELFF
-	TRBD1	TRBJ1-1	TRBV7-9	TGTGCCAGCAGGTCGACAGGGTTAACTGAAGCTTTCTTT	CASRSTGLTEAFF
-	TRBD1	TRBJ1-2	TRBV27	TGTGCCAGCAGTAAGGACAGGGGGGTCTATGGCTACACCTTC	CASSKDRGVYGYTF
-	TRBD1	TRBJ1-5	TRBV4-1	TGCGCCAGCAGCCAACAGGGGGTAAATCAGCCCCAGCATTTT	CASSQQGVNQPQHF
-	-	TRBJ2-1	TRBV5-1	TGCGCCAGCAGCTTGATTGTTGGCACTAACGGTGAGCAGTTCTTC	CASSLIVGTNGEQFF
-	TRBD1	TRBJ1-2	TRBV28	TGTGCCAGCAGTTTATCACGACAGGGGATCTATGGCTACACCTTC	CASSLSRQGIYGYTF
-	-	TRBJ2-7	TRBV30	TGTGCCTGGAGTGAGGGCGGGGAGTCCTACGAGCAGTACTTC	CAWSEGGESYEQYF
-	TRBD2	TRBJ2-4	TRBV7-2	TGTGCCAGCAGTGCTGAGCGGGGGGGCGCCAAAAACATTCAGTACTTC	CASSAERGGAKNIQYF
once	-	TRBJ2-3	TRBV19	TGTGCCAGTAGTATGACGGCAGGGAACACAGATACGCAGTATTTT	CASSMTAGNTDTQYF
-	-	TRBJ1-1	TRBV11-2	TGTGCCAGCAGCTTAGAGCGAGGAGCTTTCTTT	CASSLERGAFF
-	-	TRBJ1-1	TRBV5-1	TGCGCCAGCAGCTTGGTAGCGGGCAACACTGAAGCTTTCTTT	CASSLVAGNTEAFF
-	-	TRBJ2-5	TRBV6-5	TGTGCCAGCAGTTACTCGGGGTCAGGGGAGACCCAGTACTTC	CASSYSGSGETQYF